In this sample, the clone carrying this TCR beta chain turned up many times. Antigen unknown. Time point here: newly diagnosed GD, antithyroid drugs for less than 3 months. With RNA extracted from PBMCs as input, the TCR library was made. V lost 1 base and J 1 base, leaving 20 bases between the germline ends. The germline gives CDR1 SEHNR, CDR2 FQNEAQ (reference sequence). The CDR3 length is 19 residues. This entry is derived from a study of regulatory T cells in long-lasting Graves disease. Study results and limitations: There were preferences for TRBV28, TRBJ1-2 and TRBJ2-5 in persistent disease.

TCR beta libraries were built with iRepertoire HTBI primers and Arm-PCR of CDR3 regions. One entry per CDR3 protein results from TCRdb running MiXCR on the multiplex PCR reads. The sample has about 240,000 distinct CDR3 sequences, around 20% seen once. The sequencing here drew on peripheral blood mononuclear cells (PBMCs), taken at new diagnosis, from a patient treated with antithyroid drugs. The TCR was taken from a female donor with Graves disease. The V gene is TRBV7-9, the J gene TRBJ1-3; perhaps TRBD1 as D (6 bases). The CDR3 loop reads CASSLVRDTGLYSGNTIYF. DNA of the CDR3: TGTGCCAGCAGCTTAGTGCGTGACACAGGGCTTTATTCTGGAAACACCATATATTTT.